Described below is a single T cell receptor beta chain sequence and its context. The entry originates in a study of blood T cell repertoires in COVID-19. Study-level background: From T cells, B-cell-depleted T cells, or PBMCs came the material, which was cDNA or gDNA.

Original processing methods: Counts of nucleated cells, estimated from reference gene primer amplification, were obtained. The table came from immunoSEQ multiplex PCR; TCRdb's copy has only in-frame clones and leaves some out. V and J calls plus clone size are reproduced from that table; the DNA served to infer D and trimming. The sample carries 230,000 or so clones, approximately 83% recorded once. The study recruited people aged 18 to 89 years across about 25 US areas. The CDR3 sequence is 13 residues long. V lost 3 bases and J 5 bases, leaving 11 bases between the germline ends. Germline CDR1 is SGDLS and CDR2 is YYNGEE.

This receptor was identified in a man in his fifties who had recovered from COVID-19. This chain uses TRBV9 with TRBJ1-2, with D possibly TRBD1 on 6 matching bases. Sequenced: PBMCs or T cells enriched from blood (not recorded which). The CDR3 region is CASSDPRGYGYTF. In DNA, the CDR3 is TGTGCCAGCAGCGACCCGAGGGGGTATGGCTACACCTTC. Drawing the rest from reference TRBV9 and TRBJ1-2, the complete variable domain is DSGVTQTPKHLITATGQRVTLRCSPRSGDLSVYWYQQSLDQGLQFLIQYYNGEERAKGNILERFSAQQFPDLHSELNLSSLELGDSALYFCASSDPRGYGYTFGSGTRLTVV.